This TCR beta chain was obtained from a study of T cell responses to AZD1222 COVID-19 vaccine (TCRdb year 2021). Context from the whole study: AZD1222 recipients whose second dose came at about 4 weeks and those whose second dose came at about 12 weeks were combined into one group, since spike-specific TCR depth and breadth did not differ between the two schedules. Trial participants were enrolled by age into subgroups of 18-55, 56-69 and 70-plus years, and around 150, 28 and 57 TCR-sequenced participants, respectively, were included in these subgroups. A total of approximately 240 trial participants underwent TCR sequencing, of whom 200 to 220 received two doses of AZD1222 and around 25 received two doses of the MenACWY control vaccine. General study outcomes and caveats: In the small 56-69-year group, the increase in depth fell short of significance, most likely because of low power. Conclusions about previously exposed vaccinees are limited because only six or seven AZD1222 recipients were SARS-CoV-2 seropositive at baseline. No day 14 peak-response samples were available, so repertoires were characterized only after the peak T cell response. Participants were mostly white British, with more females than males. The authors suggested clonal diversity may have been underestimated. The whole spike protein was spanned by vaccine-associated CD4 TCRs, and dominant responses were seen in regions 160-218 and 743-854. Epitopes outside the regions mutated in the B.1.351 and B.1.1.7 variants were reportedly recognized by nearly half of the unique spike-specific TCRs. After two AZD1222 doses, spike-specific TCR breadth and depth were significantly higher than at day 0 and than in MenACWY recipients.

Per the germline V gene, SGHRS is the CDR1 and YFSETQ is the CDR2. V gives up 5 bases and J gives up 4 bases, and the segment between their germline ends measures 24 bases. From the cysteine up to the phenylalanine, the CDR3 has a length of 18 residues. The kept DNA is CDR3 alone, 54 bases in frame from the first base. Of note for this clone: Its binding antigen is unknown. No much larger clone exists at a distance of one base, and base qualities are not known.

The time point label, as the study defines it: baseline before first vaccination. Samples from vaccinated people were obtained from the UK trials COV001 and COV002, which included a single-blind randomized controlled phase 2/3 trial of AZD1222 (ChAdOx1 nCoV-19) in healthy adults. For TCRbeta chain sequencing, PBMC samples from trial participants were taken at day 0 and at day 28 after the second dose. The CDR3 regions of human TCRbeta chains were analyzed by immunosequencing. Regarding the original processing steps: TCRs in the repertoires were compared against a reference library of SARS-CoV-2-specific TCRs that had been generated with the MIRA antigen-specificity platform. Breadth was defined as the fraction of unique TCRs that were SARS-CoV-2-associated. Depth was defined as the fraction of total T cells that were SARS-CoV-2-associated. Using the MIRA data, each spike-specific TCR was assigned both to the spike region to which the TCR was reactive and to a CD4 or CD8 class. Log10-transformed breadth and depth values were compared by one-way ANOVA with Sidak's multiple comparisons tests. TCRdb mirrors the immuneACCESS table, restricted to in-frame sequences. Some clones are absent from its copies; in checked studies, under half trace to an unresolved V gene, and the reason for the others is unknown. V, J and clone size are those of that table, while D and trimming were read from the DNA. In all, the sample holds about 100,000 clones, and 85% to 90% of those were seen once. The ten largest clones represent approximately 16% of the sample.

The receptor's source is an adult in good health. The sequence joins TRBV5-1 to TRBJ2-2, with the D assignment possibly TRBD1 or TRBD2, given 5 matching bases for each. Here the sequenced sample was peripheral blood, taken on day 0 of AZD1222 vaccination. CDR3 protein: CASSSAGMSLAGTGELFF. The nucleotides read TGCGCCAGCAGTTCGGCAGGGATGAGCCTAGCAGGCACCGGGGAGCTGTTTTTT.